This TCR beta chain is from a study of T cell responses to AZD1222 COVID-19 vaccine. Libraries were prepared by immunoSEQ multiplex PCR; TCRdb keeps only in-frame clonotypes and omits some of them. This sample has under 150,000 clones, with roughly 93% found just once. Analysis merged second doses at about 4 or about 12 weeks. The clonotype originates from an adult who received the AZD1222 COVID-19 vaccine. Source: peripheral blood, taken 28 days after the second AZD1222 dose.

In nucleotides, the CDR3 is TGTGCCAGCAGTTATCATGGTAGCAATCAGCCCCAGCATTTT. It codes for CASSYHGSNQPQHF. The chain uses TRBV6-5 and TRBJ1-5; the D is unclear. V was shortened by 3 bases and J by 0 bases, with 6 bases between the two germline ends. From germline, CDR1 is MNHEY and CDR2 SVGAGI. This CDR3 has 14 residues.